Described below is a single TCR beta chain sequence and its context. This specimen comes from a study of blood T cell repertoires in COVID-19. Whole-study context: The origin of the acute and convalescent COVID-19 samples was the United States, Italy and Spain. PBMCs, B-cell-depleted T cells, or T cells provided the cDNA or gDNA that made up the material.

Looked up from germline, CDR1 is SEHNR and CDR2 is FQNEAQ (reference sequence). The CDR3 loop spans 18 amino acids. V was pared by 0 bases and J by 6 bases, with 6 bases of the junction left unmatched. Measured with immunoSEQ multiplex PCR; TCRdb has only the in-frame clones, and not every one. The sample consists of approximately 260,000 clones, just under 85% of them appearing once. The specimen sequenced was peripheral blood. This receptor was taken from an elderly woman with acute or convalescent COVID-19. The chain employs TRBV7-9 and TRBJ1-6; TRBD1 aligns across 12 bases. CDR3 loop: CASSLAGTGGAVNSPLHF. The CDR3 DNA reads TGTGCCAGCAGCTTAGCGGGGACAGGGGGCGCGGTTAATTCACCCCTCCACTTT. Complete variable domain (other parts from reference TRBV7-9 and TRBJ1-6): DTGVSQNPRHKITKRGQNVTFRCDPISEHNRLYWYRQTLGQGPEFLTYFQNEAQLEKSRLLSDRFSAERPKGSFSTLEIQRTEQGDSAMYLCASSLAGTGGAVNSPLHFGNGTRLTVT.